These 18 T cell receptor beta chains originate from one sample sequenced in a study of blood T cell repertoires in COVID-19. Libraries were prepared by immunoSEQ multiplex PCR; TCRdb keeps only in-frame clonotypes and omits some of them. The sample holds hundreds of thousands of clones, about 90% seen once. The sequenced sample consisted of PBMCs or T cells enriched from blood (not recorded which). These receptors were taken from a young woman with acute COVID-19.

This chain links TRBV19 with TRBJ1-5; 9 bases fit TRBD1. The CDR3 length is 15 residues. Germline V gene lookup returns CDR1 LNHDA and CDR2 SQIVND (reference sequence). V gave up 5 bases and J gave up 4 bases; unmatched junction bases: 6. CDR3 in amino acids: CASSGTGNPNQPQHF. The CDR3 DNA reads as TGTGCCAGTAGTGGGACAGGGAACCCTAATCAGCCCCAGCATTTT. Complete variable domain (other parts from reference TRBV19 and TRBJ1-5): DGGITQSPKYLFRKEGQNVTLSCEQNLNHDAMYWYRQDPGQGLRLIYYSQIVNDFQKGDIAEGYSVSREKKESFPLTVTSAQKNPTAFYLCASSGTGNPNQPQHFGDGTRLSIL.

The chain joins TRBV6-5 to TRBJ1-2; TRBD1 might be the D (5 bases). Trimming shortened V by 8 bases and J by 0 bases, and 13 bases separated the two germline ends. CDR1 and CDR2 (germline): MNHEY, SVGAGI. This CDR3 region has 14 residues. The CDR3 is CASRDSPPNYGYTF. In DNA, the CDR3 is TGTGCCAGCCGGGACTCCCCCCCTAACTATGGCTACACCTTC.

CDR3: CASSPPVRGNTIYF. CDR3 DNA: TGTGCCAGCTCACCACCTGTCAGGGGAAACACCATATATTTT. This rearrangement joins TRBV18 to TRBJ1-3; D is undetermined. Trimming removed 0 bases from V and 4 bases from J, with 7 bases in between. The CDR3 consists of 14 residues. From germline, CDR1 is KGHSH and CDR2 LQKENI.

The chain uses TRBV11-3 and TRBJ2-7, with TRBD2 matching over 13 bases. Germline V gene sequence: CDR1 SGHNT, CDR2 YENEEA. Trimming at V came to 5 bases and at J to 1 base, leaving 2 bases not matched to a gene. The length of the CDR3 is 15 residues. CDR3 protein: CASSAGLAGSYEQYF. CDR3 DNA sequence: TGTGCCAGCAGCGCGGGACTAGCGGGATCCTACGAGCAGTACTTC. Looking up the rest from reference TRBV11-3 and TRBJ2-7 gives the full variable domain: EAGVVQSPRYKIIEKKQPVAFWCNPISGHNTLYWYLQNLGQGPELLIRYENEEAVDDSQLPKDRFSAERLKGVDSTLKIQPAELGDSAVYLCASSAGLAGSYEQYFGPGTRLTVT.

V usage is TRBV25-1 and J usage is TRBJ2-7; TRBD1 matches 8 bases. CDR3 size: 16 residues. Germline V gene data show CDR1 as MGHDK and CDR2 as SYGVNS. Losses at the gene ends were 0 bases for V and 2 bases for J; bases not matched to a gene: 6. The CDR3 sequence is CASSEYSGGEPYEQYF. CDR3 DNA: TGTGCCAGCAGTGAATATTCAGGGGGCGAACCCTACGAGCAGTACTTC.

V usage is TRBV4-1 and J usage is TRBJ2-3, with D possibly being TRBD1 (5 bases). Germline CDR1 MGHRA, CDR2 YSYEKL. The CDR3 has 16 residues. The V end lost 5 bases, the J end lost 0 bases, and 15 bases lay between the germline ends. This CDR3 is CASSSMNRRSTDTQYF. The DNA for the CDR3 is TGCGCCAGCAGCTCAATGAACAGGCGGAGCACAGATACGCAGTATTTT.

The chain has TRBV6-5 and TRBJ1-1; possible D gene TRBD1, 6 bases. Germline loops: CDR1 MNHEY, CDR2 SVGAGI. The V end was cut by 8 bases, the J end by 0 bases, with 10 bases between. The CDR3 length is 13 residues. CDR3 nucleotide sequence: TGTGCCAGCGCTGGGGGCATGAACACTGAAGCTTTCTTT. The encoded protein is CASAGGMNTEAFF.

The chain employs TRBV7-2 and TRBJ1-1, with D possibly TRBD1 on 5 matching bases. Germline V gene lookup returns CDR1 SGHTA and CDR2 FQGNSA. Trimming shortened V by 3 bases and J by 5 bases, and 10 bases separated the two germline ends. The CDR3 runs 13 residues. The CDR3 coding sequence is TGTGCCAGCAGCTTTAAGGGGCGGACTGAAGCTTTCTTT. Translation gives CASSFKGRTEAFF.

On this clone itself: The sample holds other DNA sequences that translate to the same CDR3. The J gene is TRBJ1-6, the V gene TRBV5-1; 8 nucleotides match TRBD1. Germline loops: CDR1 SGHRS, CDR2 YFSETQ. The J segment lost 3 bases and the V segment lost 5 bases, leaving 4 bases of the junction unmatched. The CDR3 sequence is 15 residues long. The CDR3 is CASSSGQGYNSPLHF. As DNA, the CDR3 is TGCGCCAGCAGTAGCGGACAGGGCTATAATTCACCCCTCCACTTT.

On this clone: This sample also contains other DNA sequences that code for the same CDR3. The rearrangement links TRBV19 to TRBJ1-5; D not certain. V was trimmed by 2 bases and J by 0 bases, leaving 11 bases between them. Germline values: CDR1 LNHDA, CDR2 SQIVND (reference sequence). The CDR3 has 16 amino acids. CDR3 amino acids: CASSISRTHSNQPQHF. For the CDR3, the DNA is TGTGCCAGTAGTATAAGCAGGACTCATAGCAATCAGCCCCAGCATTTT.

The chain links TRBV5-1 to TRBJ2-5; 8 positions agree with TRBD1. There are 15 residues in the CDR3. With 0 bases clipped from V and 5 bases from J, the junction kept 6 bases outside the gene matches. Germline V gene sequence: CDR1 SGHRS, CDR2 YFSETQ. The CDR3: CASSLGQGRGETQYF. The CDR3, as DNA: TGCGCCAGCAGCTTGGGACAGGGGAGAGGGGAGACCCAGTACTTC.

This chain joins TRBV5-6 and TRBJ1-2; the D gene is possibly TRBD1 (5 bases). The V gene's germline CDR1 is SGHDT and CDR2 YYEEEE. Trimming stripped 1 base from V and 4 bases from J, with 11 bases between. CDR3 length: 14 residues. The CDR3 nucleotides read TGTGCCAGCAGCTTGAGGGGTCAGTCCTATGGCTACACCTTC. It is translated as CASSLRGQSYGYTF. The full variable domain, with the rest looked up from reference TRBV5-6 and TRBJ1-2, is DAGVTQSPTHLIKTRGQQVTLRCSPKSGHDTVSWYQQALGQGPQFIFQYYEEEERQRGNFPDRFSGHQFPNYSSELNVNALLLGDSALYLCASSLRGQSYGYTFGSGTRLTVV.

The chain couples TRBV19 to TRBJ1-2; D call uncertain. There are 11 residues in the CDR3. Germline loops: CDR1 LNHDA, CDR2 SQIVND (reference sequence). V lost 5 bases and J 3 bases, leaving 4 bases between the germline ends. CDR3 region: CASSVYYGYTF. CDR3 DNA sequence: TGTGCCAGTAGTGTCTACTATGGCTACACCTTC.

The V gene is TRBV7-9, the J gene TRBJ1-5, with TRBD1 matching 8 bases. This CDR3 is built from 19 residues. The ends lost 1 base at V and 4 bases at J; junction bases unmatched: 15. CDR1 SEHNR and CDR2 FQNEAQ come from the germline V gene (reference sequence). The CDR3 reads CASSLVGTAGGMGNQPQHF. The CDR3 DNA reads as TGTGCCAGCAGCTTAGTAGGAACGGCAGGGGGCATGGGTAATCAGCCCCAGCATTTT.

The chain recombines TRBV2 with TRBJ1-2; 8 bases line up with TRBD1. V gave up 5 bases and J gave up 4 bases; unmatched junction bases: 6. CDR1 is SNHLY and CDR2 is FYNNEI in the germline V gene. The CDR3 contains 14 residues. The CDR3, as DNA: TGTGCCAGCAGTTCTAAGGACAGGGCCTATGGCTACACCTTC. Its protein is CASSSKDRAYGYTF.

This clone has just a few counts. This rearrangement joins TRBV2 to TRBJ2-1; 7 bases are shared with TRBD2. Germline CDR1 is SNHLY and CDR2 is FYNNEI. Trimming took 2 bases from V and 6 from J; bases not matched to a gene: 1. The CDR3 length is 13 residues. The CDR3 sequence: CASSERTSNEQFF. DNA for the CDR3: TGTGCCAGCAGTGAAAGGACTAGCAATGAGCAGTTCTTC.

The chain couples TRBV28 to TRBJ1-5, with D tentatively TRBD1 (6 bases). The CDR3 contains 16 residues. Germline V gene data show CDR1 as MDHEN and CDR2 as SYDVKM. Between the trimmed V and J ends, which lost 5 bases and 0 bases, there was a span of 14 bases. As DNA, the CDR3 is TGTGCCAGCAGTCCTCATCAGGGGCATAGCAATCAGCCCCAGCATTTT. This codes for CASSPHQGHSNQPQHF.

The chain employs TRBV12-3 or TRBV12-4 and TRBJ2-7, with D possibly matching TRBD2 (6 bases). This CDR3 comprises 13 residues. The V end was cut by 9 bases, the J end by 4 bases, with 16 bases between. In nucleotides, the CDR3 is TGTGCCAGTTCACAGCGGGTCTTATACGAGCAGTACTTC. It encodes CASSQRVLYEQYF.